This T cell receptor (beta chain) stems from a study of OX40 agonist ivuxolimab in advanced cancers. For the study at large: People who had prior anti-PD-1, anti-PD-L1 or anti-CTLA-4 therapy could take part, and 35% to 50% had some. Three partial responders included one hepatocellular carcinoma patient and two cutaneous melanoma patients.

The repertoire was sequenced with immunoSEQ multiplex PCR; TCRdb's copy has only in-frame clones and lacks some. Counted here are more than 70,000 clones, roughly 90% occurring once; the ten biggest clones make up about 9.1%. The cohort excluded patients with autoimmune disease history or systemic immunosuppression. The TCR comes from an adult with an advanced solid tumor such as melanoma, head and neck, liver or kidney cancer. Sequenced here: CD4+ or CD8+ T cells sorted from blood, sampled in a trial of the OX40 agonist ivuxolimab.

This CDR3 reads CASIRDSYGYTF. The CDR3 DNA sequence: TGTGCCAGCATTCGCGACAGCTATGGCTACACCTTC. V usage is TRBV6-1 and J usage is TRBJ1-2; perhaps TRBD1 as D (5 bases). V was cut by 7 bases and J by 4 bases, with 10 bases left in between. Germline V gene sequence: CDR1 MNHNS, CDR2 SASEGT. This CDR3 contains 12 residues.